The TCR beta chain under discussion was sequenced for a study of cytomegalovirus exposure and HLA in healthy donors. About the research overall: It was reported in a later analysis that the same platform had been used for the 110 or so validation repertoires as for the roughly 670 first-cohort repertoires. Regarding the study as a whole: Published work reported that the classifier diagnosed cytomegalovirus status with high specificity and sensitivity. The study flagged some 180 TCR beta chains as cytomegalovirus-associated.

Generated by immunoSEQ multiplex PCR, the TCRdb table keeps only in-frame clones and is missing some. Among tens of thousands of clones listed, 93% were seen once. The donors were in the roughly 120-subject validation cohort, distinct from the 666-subject first cohort. Per germline, CDR1 ENHRY and CDR2 SYGVKD. The CDR3 covers 16 residues. Trimming at V came to 8 bases and at J to 5 bases, leaving 16 bases not matched to a gene. In the case of this clone: Its antigen is as yet unknown.

The source material was PBMCs. The sequence came from a man aged 18 to 29 in good health and CMV-seronegative. The chain couples TRBV10-3 to TRBJ2-7, with TRBD1 matching 9 bases. The CDR3 protein is CAIGVRGTGIPHEQYF. The CDR3 coding sequence is TGTGCCATCGGAGTCCGGGGGACAGGGATTCCCCACGAGCAGTACTTC.